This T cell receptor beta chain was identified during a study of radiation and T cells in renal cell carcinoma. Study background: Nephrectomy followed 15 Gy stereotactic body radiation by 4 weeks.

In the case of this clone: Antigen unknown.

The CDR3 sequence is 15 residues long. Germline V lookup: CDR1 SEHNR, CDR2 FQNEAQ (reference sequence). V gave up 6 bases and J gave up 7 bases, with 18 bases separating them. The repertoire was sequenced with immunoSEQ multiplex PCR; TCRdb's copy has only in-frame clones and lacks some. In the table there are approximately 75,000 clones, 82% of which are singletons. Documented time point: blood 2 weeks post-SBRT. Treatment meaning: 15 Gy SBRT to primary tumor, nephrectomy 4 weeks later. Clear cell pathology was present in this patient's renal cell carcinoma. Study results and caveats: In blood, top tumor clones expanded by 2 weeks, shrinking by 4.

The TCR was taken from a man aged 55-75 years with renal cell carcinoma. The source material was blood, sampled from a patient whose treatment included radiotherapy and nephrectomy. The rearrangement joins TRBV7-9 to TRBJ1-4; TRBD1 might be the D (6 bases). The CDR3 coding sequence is TGTGCCAGCAGTTCTTACGGAGGGGGACGTGAAAAACTGTTTTTT. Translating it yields CASSSYGGGREKLFF.